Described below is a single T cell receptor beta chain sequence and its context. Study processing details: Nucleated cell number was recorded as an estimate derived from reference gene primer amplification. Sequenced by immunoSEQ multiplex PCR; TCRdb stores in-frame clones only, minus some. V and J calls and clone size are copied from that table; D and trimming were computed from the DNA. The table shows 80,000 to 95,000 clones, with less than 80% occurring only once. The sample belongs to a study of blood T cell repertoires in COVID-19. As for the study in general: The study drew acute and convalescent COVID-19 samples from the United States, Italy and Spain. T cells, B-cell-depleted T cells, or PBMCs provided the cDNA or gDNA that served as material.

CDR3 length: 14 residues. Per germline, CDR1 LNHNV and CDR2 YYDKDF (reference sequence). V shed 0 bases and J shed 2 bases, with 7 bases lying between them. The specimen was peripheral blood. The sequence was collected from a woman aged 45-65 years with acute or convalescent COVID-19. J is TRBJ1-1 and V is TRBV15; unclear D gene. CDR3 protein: CATSRDYGNTEAFF. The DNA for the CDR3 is TGTGCCACCAGCAGAGATTACGGTAACACTGAAGCTTTCTTT.